This T cell receptor (beta chain) was obtained from a study of blood T cells in healthy people across ages. Study-wide results and limits: Among long-lived donors, naive CD4+ cells were more numerous and diversity higher than in aged donors. Strong correlation was found linking TCR beta diversity to naive T cell percentage. CMV status of donors was unknown, possibly confounding expanded clonotype changes.

A remark on this clonotype: Its target is not known.

A sample-barcoded 5' primer and a J-beta primer mix were used in a second PCR of about 6 to 11 cycles. TCRdb ran MiXCR on the 5' RACE reads and lists one entry per CDR3 protein. The sample has 1.8 million or so distinct CDR3 sequences, roughly two fifths seen once; the top ten hold about 21%. The receptor comes from a human donor in good health. The source material was blood.

CDR3 nucleotides: TGTGCCAGCAGTGAGCAGAACCTAGTCTACGCTGAAGCTTTCTTT. It is translated as CASSEQNLVYAEAFF. The chain has TRBV6-2 or TRBV6-3 and TRBJ1-1; D gene unclear. The V and J ends lost 5 bases and 6 bases respectively, with 19 bases between them. Per the germline V gene, CDR1 is MNHEY and CDR2 is SVGEGT. This CDR3 spans 15 amino acids.